This T cell receptor (beta chain) was captured in a study of T-cell memory formation after mild COVID-19. Study observations and caveats: CD4+ contracting clones lay mainly in CM and EM, CD8+ ones in EMRA. A balance of CD4 and CD8 characterized clones contracting day 15 to 85, whereas later expanders leaned CD4+. Confirmation of SARS-CoV-2 specificity was lacking for second-wave clones peaking day 37.

This clonotype has at least ten counts. Its antigen is undetermined. This CDR3 region has 15 residues. The trim removed 5 bases at V and 6 bases at J, leaving 11 bases unmatched. Germline V gene data show CDR1 as SGHVS and CDR2 as FNYEAQ. From the 5' RACE reads, TCRdb called clonotypes with MiXCR, one entry per CDR3 protein. The table shows around 370,000 distinct CDR3 sequences, with roughly 21% occurring only once. The sequence derives from an adult woman who had mild COVID-19 (a few samples of this study predate the infection). Cell type and time point are not known. The sample comprised PBMCs or a T cell subset sorted from them (not recorded which). V is TRBV7-6 and J is TRBJ2-7, with 9 bases aligning to TRBD1. The DNA of the CDR3 is TGTGCCAGCAGCCCCTTCGGACAGGGGATCTTCGAGCAGTACTTC. The encoded protein is CASSPFGQGIFEQYF.